A single sample gave rise to the 3 T cell receptor beta chains below, sequenced in a study of cytotoxic CD8 clonotypes in ibrutinib-treated CLL. Profiling relied on immunoSEQ multiplex PCR, and the TCRdb table lists in-frame clones only, not all of them. The table has 200,000 or so clones, more than 70% seen once; the top ten hold more than 9.5%. This material consisted of PBMCs, taken after 12 months of ibrutinib treatment. These receptors all come from a human donor with chronic lymphocytic leukemia.

V is TRBV6-5 and J is TRBJ1-2; D is uncertain. From germline, CDR1 is MNHEY and CDR2 SVGAGI. The CDR3 runs 16 residues. Trimming removed 0 bases from V and 0 bases from J, with 11 bases in between. Written as DNA, the CDR3 is TGTGCCAGCAGTTACTCGATGAAGGCCGCTAACTATGGCTACACCTTC. Encoded protein: CASSYSMKAANYGYTF.

The rearrangement joins TRBV6-5 to TRBJ2-2; D call uncertain. From germline, CDR1 is MNHEY and CDR2 SVGAGI. Trimming left V 6 bases short and J 0 bases short, with 8 bases between. This CDR3 contains 14 residues. The CDR3 region has the DNA TGTGCCAGCAGGAGACAACCGAACACCGGGGAGCTGTTTTTT. Translation gives CASRRQPNTGELFF.

As for this clone: The same CDR3 can be traced to other DNA sequences in this sample. The J gene is TRBJ1-1, the V gene TRBV19; the D gene is possibly TRBD1 (6 bases). This CDR3 is 14 amino acids long. V lost 3 bases to trimming and J lost 5 bases, with 13 bases between them. In germline, CDR1 is LNHDA, CDR2 SQIVND (reference sequence). In DNA form, the CDR3 reads TGTGCCAGTAGTATTACAGGGAGGGGAACTGAAGCTTTCTTT. Amino acids: CASSITGRGTEAFF. Full variable domain (missing parts from reference TRBV19 and TRBJ1-1): DGGITQSPKYLFRKEGQNVTLSCEQNLNHDAMYWYRQDPGQGLRLIYYSQIVNDFQKGDIAEGYSVSREKKESFPLTVTSAQKNPTAFYLCASSITGRGTEAFFGQGTRLTVV.